A single T cell receptor beta chain is shown here with its context. PBMCs, at least 7 million per sample, were isolated. Trimming took 3 bases from V and 2 from J, leaving 14 bases between them. Germline CDR1 is MNHEY and CDR2 is SMNVEV (reference sequence). The CDR3 is made up of 15 amino acids. Sample-barcoded 5' priming and a J-beta primer mix drove a second PCR of roughly 6 to 12 cycles. TCRdb re-derived calls from the 5' RACE reads in MiXCR, one entry per CDR3 protein. Among 650,000 to 800,000 distinct CDR3 sequences listed, more than 40% were seen once. The data belong to a study of blood T cells in healthy people across ages.

This clonotype was sampled from a man in his 60s in good health. The sequenced material came from blood. V and J are TRBV27 and TRBJ2-7; possibly TRBD1 for D (5 bases). In DNA form, the CDR3 reads TGTGCCAGCAGTTTTTCTAGAACAGGAGCCTACGAGCAGTACTTC. Translated: CASSFSRTGAYEQYF.